The rows below give T cell receptor beta chains drawn from one sample of a study of blood T cell repertoires in COVID-19. Data came from immunoSEQ multiplex PCR; TCRdb stores just in-frame clones and leaves some out. The data show almost 250,000 clones, with around 89% seen just once and more than 3.5% held by the top ten. The sequenced sample consisted of PBMCs or T cells enriched from blood (not recorded which). Every receptor here comes from a woman in her thirties who had recovered from COVID-19. Each CDR3 is given with its conserved first and last residue. The order of the fields is J gene, D gene, V gene, clone size, CDR3 protein, CDR3 DNA. D genes are given only for firm matches. Size is omitted from some rows. Given values are once, few, many or a class for expanded clones.

J: TRBJ2-2
D: .
V: TRBV7-2
size: .
CDR3: CASSFAGATGELFF
DNA: TGTGCCAGCAGCTTCGCAGGGGCCACCGGGGAGCTGTTTTTT

J: TRBJ1-5
D: TRBD1
V: TRBV2
size: .
CDR3: CASRPDRALGLHF
DNA: TGTGCCAGCAGACCCGACAGGGCCCTAGGATTGCATTTT

J: TRBJ2-1
D: .
V: TRBV27
size: .
CDR3: CASSWGLARSYNEQFF
DNA: TGTGCCAGCAGTTGGGGCCTAGCGCGAAGCTACAATGAGCAGTTCTTC

J: TRBJ2-7
D: .
V: TRBV7-2
size: .
CDR3: CASSVKPSYEQYF
DNA: TGTGCCAGCAGCGTCAAACCGAGCTACGAGCAGTACTTC

J: TRBJ1-2
D: TRBD1
V: TRBV5-6
size: .
CDR3: CASSPGTGVGGGYTF
DNA: TGTGCCAGCAGCCCTGGGACAGGGGTAGGGGGTGGCTACACCTTC

J: TRBJ2-7
D: .
V: TRBV20-1
size: .
CDR3: CSAGGVYEQYF
DNA: TGCAGTGCCGGGGGAGTCTACGAGCAGTACTTC

J: TRBJ2-7
D: TRBD2
V: TRBV29-1
size: .
CDR3: CSASRASGRTSYEQYF
DNA: TGCAGCGCCTCCAGAGCTAGCGGGAGAACCTCCTACGAGCAGTACTTC

J: TRBJ1-6
D: TRBD1
V: TRBV24-1
size: .
CDR3: CATSVRGRFGSPLHF
DNA: TGTGCCACCAGTGTCAGGGGGCGGTTTGGTTCACCCCTCCACTTT

J: TRBJ1-1
D: .
V: TRBV5-5
size: once
CDR3: CASSSLAGTVNTEAFF
DNA: TGTGCCAGCAGCTCCCTGGCGGGCACCGTGAACACTGAAGCTTTCTTT

J: TRBJ1-2
D: TRBD1
V: TRBV28
size: .
CDR3: CAIWTGGVYGYTF
DNA: TGTGCCATCTGGACAGGGGGCGTCTATGGCTACACCTTC

J: TRBJ1-1
D: .
V: TRBV30
size: .
CDR3: CAWSVSTEAFF
DNA: TGTGCCTGGAGTGTTTCTACTGAAGCTTTCTTT

J: TRBJ2-7
D: TRBD2
V: TRBV3-1/TRBV3-2
size: .
CDR3: CASSPSGGAYEQYF
DNA: TGTGCCAGCAGTCCAAGCGGGGGAGCCTACGAGCAGTACTTC

J: TRBJ2-7
D: TRBD2
V: TRBV6-5
size: .
CDR3: CASKLSGRGYEQYF
DNA: TGTGCCAGCAAACTAAGCGGGAGGGGATACGAGCAGTACTTC

J: TRBJ1-1
D: .
V: TRBV24-1
size: .
CDR3: CATRTGSGEYTEAFF
DNA: TGTGCCACCAGGACTGGATCAGGGGAATACACTGAAGCTTTCTTT

J: TRBJ1-1
D: TRBD1
V: TRBV19
size: .
CDR3: CASSILAGTGMNTEAFF
DNA: TGTGCCAGTAGTATATTGGCCGGGACAGGGATGAACACTGAAGCTTTCTTT

J: TRBJ1-5
D: TRBD1
V: TRBV20-1
size: .
CDR3: CSASLGTGESQPQHF
DNA: TGCAGTGCTAGTTTAGGGACAGGGGAGTCACAGCCCCAGCATTTT

J: TRBJ2-7
D: TRBD1
V: TRBV6-2/TRBV6-3
size: few
CDR3: CASSYSKEGQGIPYEQYF
DNA: TGTGCCAGCAGTTACTCAAAGGAAGGACAGGGGATCCCCTACGAGCAGTACTTC

J: TRBJ2-5
D: TRBD1
V: TRBV28
size: once
CDR3: CASSSPGQGPETQYF
DNA: TGTGCCAGCAGTTCCCCAGGACAGGGGCCGGAGACCCAGTACTTC

J: TRBJ2-2
D: .
V: TRBV7-2
size: .
CDR3: CASSLDQGSRELFF
DNA: TGTGCCAGCAGCTTAGACCAGGGCTCCAGGGAGCTGTTTTTT

J: TRBJ2-7
D: .
V: TRBV19
size: few
CDR3: CASSAQRGSYEQYF
DNA: TGTGCCAGTTCTGCTCAAAGGGGATCCTACGAGCAGTACTTC

J: TRBJ1-2
D: .
V: TRBV10-3
size: .
CDR3: CAISEFYRLLYGYTF
DNA: TGTGCCATCAGTGAATTCTACAGGCTCCTCTATGGCTACACCTTC

J: TRBJ1-1
D: .
V: TRBV29-1
size: .
CDR3: CSVDRENTEAFF
DNA: TGCAGCGTTGACAGGGAGAACACTGAAGCTTTCTTT